This T cell receptor (beta chain) was found in a study of cytomegalovirus exposure and HLA in healthy donors. The donors were in the approximately 120-subject validation cohort, distinct from the approximately 730-subject first cohort. Of note for this clone: Its specificity is unknown.

Here immunoSEQ multiplex PCR was the method, and the copy in TCRdb shows in-frame clones only, minus some. The table includes fewer than 200,000 clones, about 90% detected once. Study findings and constraints: For cytomegalovirus status, the classifier reportedly gave diagnoses with high specificity and sensitivity.

V shed 3 bases and J shed 1 base, with 15 bases lying between them. The CDR3 runs 15 residues. Germline values: CDR1 GTSNPN, CDR2 SVGIG (reference sequence). This receptor was identified in a woman aged 30 to 39 in good health and CMV-seronegative. V is TRBV30 and J is TRBJ2-5; D gene uncertain. Material for sequencing was PBMCs. The CDR3 region is CAWSELIAAQETQYF. CDR3 nucleotide sequence: TGTGCCTGGAGCGAACTGATAGCCGCCCAAGAGACCCAGTACTTC.